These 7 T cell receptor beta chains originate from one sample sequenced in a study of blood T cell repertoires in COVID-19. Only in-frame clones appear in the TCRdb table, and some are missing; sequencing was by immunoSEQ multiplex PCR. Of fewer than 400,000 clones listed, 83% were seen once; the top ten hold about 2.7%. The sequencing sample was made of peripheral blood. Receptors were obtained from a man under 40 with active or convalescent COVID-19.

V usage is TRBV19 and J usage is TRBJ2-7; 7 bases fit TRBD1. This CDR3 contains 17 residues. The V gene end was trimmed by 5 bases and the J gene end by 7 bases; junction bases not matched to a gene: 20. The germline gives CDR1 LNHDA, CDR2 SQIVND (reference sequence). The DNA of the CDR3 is TGTGCCAGTAGTTTCTTCCGCCCTCGGGACAGCCAAGGTGAGCAGTACTTC. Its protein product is CASSFFRPRDSQGEQYF.

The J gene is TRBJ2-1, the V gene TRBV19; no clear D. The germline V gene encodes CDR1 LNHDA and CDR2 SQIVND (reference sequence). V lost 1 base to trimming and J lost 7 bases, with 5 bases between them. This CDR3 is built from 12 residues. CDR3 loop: CASSIGPNEQFF. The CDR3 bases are TGTGCCAGTAGTATAGGGCCTAATGAGCAGTTCTTC. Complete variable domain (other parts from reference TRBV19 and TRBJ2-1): DGGITQSPKYLFRKEGQNVTLSCEQNLNHDAMYWYRQDPGQGLRLIYYSQIVNDFQKGDIAEGYSVSREKKESFPLTVTSAQKNPTAFYLCASSIGPNEQFFGPGTRLTVL.

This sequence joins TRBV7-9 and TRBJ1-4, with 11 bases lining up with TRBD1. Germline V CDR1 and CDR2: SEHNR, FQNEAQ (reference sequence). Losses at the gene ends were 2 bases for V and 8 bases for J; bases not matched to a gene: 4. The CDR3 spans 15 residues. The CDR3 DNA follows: TGTGCCAGCAGCTTATTCGGGACAGGGGGGGAAAAACTGTTTTTT. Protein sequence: CASSLFGTGGEKLFF.

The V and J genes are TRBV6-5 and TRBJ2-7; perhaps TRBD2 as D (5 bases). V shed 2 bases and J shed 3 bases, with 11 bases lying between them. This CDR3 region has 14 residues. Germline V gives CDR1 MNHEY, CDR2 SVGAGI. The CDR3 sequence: CASSYGGWGYEQYF. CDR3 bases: TGTGCCAGCAGTTACGGCGGGTGGGGCTACGAGCAGTACTTC.

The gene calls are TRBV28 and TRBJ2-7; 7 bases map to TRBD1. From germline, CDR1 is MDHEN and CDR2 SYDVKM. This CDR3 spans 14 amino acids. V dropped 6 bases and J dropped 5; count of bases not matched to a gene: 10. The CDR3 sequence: CASSPTGTFNEQYF. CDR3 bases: TGTGCCAGCAGCCCGACAGGGACCTTCAACGAGCAGTACTTC.

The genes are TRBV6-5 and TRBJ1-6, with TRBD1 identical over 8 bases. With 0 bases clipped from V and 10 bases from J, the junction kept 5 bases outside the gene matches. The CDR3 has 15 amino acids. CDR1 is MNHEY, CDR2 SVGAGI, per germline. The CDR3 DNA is TGTGCCAGCAGTTACTCGGGACAGGTAGAATCACCCCTCCACTTT. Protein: CASSYSGQVESPLHF.

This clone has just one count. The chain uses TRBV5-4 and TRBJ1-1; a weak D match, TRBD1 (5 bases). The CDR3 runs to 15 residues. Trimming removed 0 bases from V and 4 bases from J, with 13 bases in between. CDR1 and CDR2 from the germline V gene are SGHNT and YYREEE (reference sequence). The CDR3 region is CASSLGLGGGTEAFF. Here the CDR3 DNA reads TGTGCCAGCAGCTTGGGGCTGGGGGGGGGCACTGAAGCTTTCTTT.